This TCR beta chain was documented in a study of T cell changes during pregnancy in multiple sclerosis. Trimming took 6 bases from V and 3 from J; bases not matched to a gene: 13. The CDR3 is 17 amino acids. From germline, CDR1 is MGHRA and CDR2 YSYEKL. Repertoires were generated with immunoSEQ multiplex PCR, while TCRdb's copy carries only in-frame clones and drops some. The sample consists of tens of thousands of clones, roughly 92% of them appearing once. This chain links TRBV4-1 with TRBJ2-1; 8 positions agree with TRBD1. The sequencing used peripheral blood, collected in the second trimester of pregnancy. The sequence was collected from a female donor with multiple sclerosis, enrolled in a pregnancy study. The CDR3 is CASSPLAPGGFYNEQFF. In DNA, the CDR3 is TGCGCCAGCAGTCCGCTCGCTCCAGGGGGCTTCTACAATGAGCAGTTCTTC.